Below, 23 T cell receptor beta chains from the same sample are listed, as sequenced in a study of blood T cell repertoires in COVID-19. Libraries were prepared by immunoSEQ multiplex PCR; TCRdb keeps only in-frame clonotypes and omits some of them. The data show approximately 70,000 clones, 75% to 95% seen once. Sequencing was carried out using peripheral blood. The receptor source for this set is a woman aged 18-29 years with acute or convalescent COVID-19.

J is TRBJ2-6 and V is TRBV5-1, with D possibly being TRBD1 (6 bases). Germline-derived CDR1 and CDR2 are SGHRS and YFSETQ. Trimming took off 4 bases at V and 0 bases at J, with 14 bases between the two ends. This CDR3 spans 17 amino acids. In DNA form, the CDR3 reads TGCGCCAGCAGCCTGACGACAGGCCCCTCTGGGGCCAACGTCCTGACTTTC. Amino acid sequence: CASSLTTGPSGANVLTF.

The chain is built from TRBV29-1 and TRBJ1-1, with D perhaps matching TRBD1 (5 bases). CDR1 is SQVTM and CDR2 is ANQGSEA in the germline V gene. The V and J ends lost 5 bases and 1 base respectively, with 17 bases between them. The CDR3 totals 15 residues. The CDR3 spells CSVSGGVGQNTEAFF. The CDR3 DNA reads as TGCAGCGTTTCAGGAGGGGTTGGACAGAACACTGAAGCTTTCTTT. The variable domain in full, with the rest retrieved from reference TRBV29-1 and TRBJ1-1, is SAVISQKPSRDICQRGTSLTIQCQVDSQVTMMFWYRQQPGQSLTLIATANQGSEATYESGFVIDKFPISRPNLTFSTLTVSNMSPEDSSIYLCSVSGGVGQNTEAFFGQGTRLTVV.

This chain uses TRBV27 with TRBJ1-6, with 7 bases lining up with TRBD1. The CDR3 contains 15 residues. The V gene end was trimmed by 6 bases and the J gene end by 5 bases; junction bases not matched to a gene: 7. CDR1 is MNHEY and CDR2 is SMNVEV in the germline V gene (reference sequence). The CDR3 sequence: CASRPTGADNSPLHF. The CDR3 DNA reads as TGTGCCAGCAGACCAACAGGGGCGGATAATTCACCCCTCCACTTT.

This chain joins TRBV7-9 and TRBJ2-2; perhaps TRBD2 as D (5 bases). Germline values: CDR1 SEHNR, CDR2 FQNEAQ (reference sequence). Between the trimmed V and J ends, which lost 1 base and 8 bases, there was a span of 14 bases. This CDR3 comprises 15 residues. The CDR3 DNA is TGTGCCAGCAGCTTAGGCCCTAGCAGCTTTGGGGAGCTGTTTTTT. The encoded protein is CASSLGPSSFGELFF.

CDR3 nucleotide sequence: TGTGCCAGCTCACTCGACTCGACAGGGGGCGGAAACACCATATATTTT. Residues: CASSLDSTGGGNTIYF. V gene TRBV18 combines with J gene TRBJ1-3; 10 bases agree with TRBD1. CDR1 KGHSH and CDR2 LQKENI come from the germline V gene. The CDR3 sequence is 16 residues long. J was trimmed by 4 bases and V by 4 bases; bases with no gene match: 7.

The rearrangement links TRBV11-2 to TRBJ1-3, with no clear D. The ends were cut back, 0 bases at V and 0 bases at J, with 9 bases in the middle. The V gene's germline CDR1 is SGHAT and CDR2 FQNNGV. This CDR3 spans 16 amino acids. CDR3 sequence (DNA): TGTGCCAGCAGCTTAGATCTGACAAGCTCTGGAAACACCATATATTTT. Translated: CASSLDLTSSGNTIYF.

The gene calls are TRBV19 and TRBJ2-3; 7 bases line up with TRBD1. This CDR3 region has 16 residues. The V gene's germline CDR1 is LNHDA and CDR2 SQIVND (reference sequence). V was clipped by 4 bases and J by 6 bases; unmatched bases: 13. The chain's CDR3 is CASSRVPGQRLDTQYF. The CDR3 DNA follows: TGTGCCAGTAGTAGAGTACCGGGACAGCGATTGGATACGCAGTATTTT.

The rearrangement links TRBV3-1 (or the pseudogene TRBV3-2) to TRBJ1-1; 11 bases fit TRBD1. The CDR3 spans 16 residues. Trimming cost V 2 bases and J 5 bases; bases outside gene matches: 7. CDR1 is LGHDT, CDR2 YNNKEL, per germline (reference sequence). The DNA for the CDR3 is TGTGCCAGCAGCCAAAGTTGGACAGGGGGCAGGACTGAAGCTTTCTTT. It is translated as CASSQSWTGGRTEAFF.

This CDR3 reads CASSQDSGGAVAFF. The CDR3 nucleotides read TGTGCCAGCAGCCAAGATTCTGGGGGGGCTGTAGCTTTCTTT. This rearrangement joins TRBV3-1 (or the pseudogene TRBV3-2) to TRBJ1-1, with D maybe TRBD1 (6 bases). The V end lost 0 bases, the J end lost 10 bases, and 15 bases lay between the germline ends. The CDR3 is 14 residues long. The germline gives CDR1 LGHDT, CDR2 YNNKEL (reference sequence).

V usage is TRBV29-1 and J usage is TRBJ2-1, with 11 bases aligning to TRBD1. The CDR3 contains 13 residues. V shed 6 bases and J 7 bases; nucleotides not matched to a gene: 5. Germline lookup yields CDR1 SQVTM and CDR2 ANQGSEA. The CDR3 is CSVGQGAWNEQFF. In nucleotides, the CDR3 is TGCAGCGTCGGACAGGGGGCTTGGAATGAGCAGTTCTTC.

The rearrangement uses TRBV24-1 and TRBJ2-1; TRBD2 matches at 11 bases. The CDR3 spans 16 residues. The trim removed 3 bases at V and 7 bases at J, leaving 7 bases unmatched. CDR1 KGHDR and CDR2 SFDVKD come from the germline V gene. DNA for the CDR3: TGTGCCACCAGTGATATTAGCGGGGGGGCCAGAAATGAGCAGTTCTTC. Amino acid sequence: CATSDISGGARNEQFF.

The J gene is TRBJ2-7, the V gene TRBV7-9, with TRBD1 identical over 8 bases. CDR3 length: 13 amino acids. Germline V gives CDR1 SEHNR, CDR2 FQNEAQ (reference sequence). J lost 4 bases, V lost 6 bases, and 5 bases had no gene match. The CDR3 nucleotides are TGTGCCAGCAGACCCGACAGGGGATACGAGCAGTACTTC. Translated: CASRPDRGYEQYF.

V gene TRBV15 combines with J gene TRBJ1-1; D is possibly TRBD1 (6 bases). V was cut by 1 base and J by 6 bases, with 6 bases left in between. CDR1 is LNHNV, CDR2 YYDKDF, per germline (reference sequence). There are 12 residues in the CDR3. CDR3 protein: CATSRAGAEAFF. As DNA, the CDR3 is TGTGCCACCAGCAGAGCAGGGGCTGAAGCTTTCTTT.

The genes are TRBV4-1 and TRBJ1-1; tentatively, D is TRBD1 (5 bases). Germline V gives CDR1 MGHRA, CDR2 YSYEKL. Trimming shortened V by 2 bases and J by 8 bases, and 12 bases separated the two germline ends. The CDR3 has 13 residues. CDR3 sequence reads: CASSQSGIWEAFF. CDR3 DNA sequence: TGCGCCAGCAGCCAATCAGGGATTTGGGAAGCTTTCTTT.

The chain is built from TRBV4-3 and TRBJ1-4, with a weak D call TRBD1 (5 bases). Trimming stripped 0 bases from V and 7 bases from J, with 9 bases between. CDR3 length: 14 amino acids. CDR1 and CDR2 (germline): LGHNA, YSLEER. DNA for the CDR3: TGCGCCAGCAGCCAAGAGGGGGGGTCTGAAAAACTGTTTTTT. This gives the protein CASSQEGGSEKLFF.

The chain links TRBV18 to TRBJ1-1; TRBD1 is a possible D gene (5 bases). The CDR3 sequence is 15 residues long. Germline CDR1 reads KGHSH; CDR2 reads LQKENI. V was trimmed by 8 bases and J by 1 base, leaving 17 bases between them. The CDR3 loop reads CASRARDFGNTEAFF. The CDR3 bases are TGTGCCAGCCGCGCACGGGACTTTGGGAACACTGAAGCTTTCTTT. The full variable domain, rest sourced from reference TRBV18 and TRBJ1-1, is NAGVMQNPRHLVRRRGQEARLRCSPMKGHSHVYWYRQLPEEGLKFMVYLQKENIIDESGMPKERFSAEFPKEGPSILRIQQVVRGDSAAYFCASRARDFGNTEAFFGQGTRLTVV.

This chain joins TRBV5-1 and TRBJ2-1, with 7 nucleotides matching TRBD2. Germline CDR1 is SGHRS and CDR2 is YFSETQ. V shed 0 bases, J shed 10 bases, and the junction held 7 bases outside the gene matches. CDR3 size: 14 residues. The CDR3 DNA reads as TGCGCCAGCAGCTTGGCCCCCTCTAGCGGCGAGCAGTTCTTC. It is translated as CASSLAPSSGEQFF.

This chain connects TRBV10-2 to TRBJ1-5; 9 bases agree with TRBD1. The CDR3 is 14 residues long. Germline values: CDR1 WSHSY, CDR2 SAAADI. V gave up 6 bases and J gave up 6 bases; unmatched junction bases: 6. The CDR3 sequence: CASRGQGESQPQHF. In DNA, the CDR3 is TGCGCCAGCAGGGGACAGGGCGAAAGTCAGCCCCAGCATTTT.

The chain combines TRBV3-1 (or the pseudogene TRBV3-2) with TRBJ2-2, with a tentative D call TRBD2 (5 bases). Trimming left V 1 base short and J 7 bases short, with 16 bases between. From germline, CDR1 is LGHDT and CDR2 YNNKEL (reference sequence). The CDR3 spans 16 residues. This CDR3 reads CASSQVPTSLGGELFF. The CDR3 bases are TGTGCCAGCAGCCAAGTTCCCACTAGTTTGGGCGGGGAGCTGTTTTTT.

This chain joins TRBV5-1 and TRBJ1-1, with 8 bases aligning to TRBD1. The V and J ends lost 3 bases and 0 bases, in that order; junction bases with no gene match: 4. Germline CDR1 and CDR2: SGHRS and YFSETQ. The CDR3 spans 15 residues. DNA of the CDR3: TGCGCCAGCAGCTGGGGGGACAGGTTGAACACTGAAGCTTTCTTT. Its translation is CASSWGDRLNTEAFF.

This chain links TRBV19 with TRBJ2-5; 7 bases map to TRBD1. This CDR3 region has 14 residues. Germline assignment: CDR1 LNHDA and CDR2 SQIVND (reference sequence). The J segment lost 5 bases and the V segment lost 6 bases, leaving 9 bases of the junction unmatched. This CDR3 is CASSREGAVETQYF. DNA for the CDR3: TGTGCCAGTAGCCGAGAGGGGGCTGTGGAGACCCAGTACTTC. The full variable domain, in which reference TRBV19 and TRBJ2-5 provide the parts outside the CDR3, is DGGITQSPKYLFRKEGQNVTLSCEQNLNHDAMYWYRQDPGQGLRLIYYSQIVNDFQKGDIAEGYSVSREKKESFPLTVTSAQKNPTAFYLCASSREGAVETQYFGPGTRLLVL.

The V call is TRBV7-8, the J call TRBJ2-2; D is possibly TRBD1 (5 bases). This CDR3 has 16 amino acids. Germline values: CDR1 SGHVS, CDR2 FQNEAQ. V lost 1 base to trimming and J lost 0 bases, with 9 bases between them. The CDR3 DNA sequence: TGTGCCAGCAGCTTAGTAGCAGGGCCGAACACCGGGGAGCTGTTTTTT. Amino acids: CASSLVAGPNTGELFF.

The J gene is TRBJ1-3, the V gene TRBV4-2; 8 bases are shared with TRBD1. The V and J ends lost 5 bases and 3 bases, in that order; junction bases with no gene match: 9. This CDR3 contains 16 residues. Germline V gene lookup returns CDR1 LGHNA and CDR2 YNFKEQ. CDR3 DNA: TGTGCCAGCAGCGTGTCCGGGACAGGAGTTGGAAACACCATATATTTT. Residues: CASSVSGTGVGNTIYF.